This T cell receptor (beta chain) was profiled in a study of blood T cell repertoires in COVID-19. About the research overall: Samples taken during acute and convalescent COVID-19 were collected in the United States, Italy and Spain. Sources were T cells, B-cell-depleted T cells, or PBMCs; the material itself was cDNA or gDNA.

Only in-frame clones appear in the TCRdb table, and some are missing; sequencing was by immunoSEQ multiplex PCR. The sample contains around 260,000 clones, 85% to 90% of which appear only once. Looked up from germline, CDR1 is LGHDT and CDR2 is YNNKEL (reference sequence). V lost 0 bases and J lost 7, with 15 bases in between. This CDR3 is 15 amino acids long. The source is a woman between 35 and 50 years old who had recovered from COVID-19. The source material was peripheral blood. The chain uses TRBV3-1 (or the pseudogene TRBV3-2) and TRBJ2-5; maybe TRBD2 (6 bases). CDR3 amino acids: CASSQDRGSLWTQYF. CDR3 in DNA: TGTGCCAGCAGCCAAGACCGGGGGAGCCTCTGGACCCAGTACTTC.